The TCR beta chain under discussion was sequenced for a study of CD8 T cells in Susac syndrome. TCR beta sequencing covered blood CD8+ and CD4+ T cells. The CDR3 covers 14 residues. The germline V gene encodes CDR1 SQVTM and CDR2 ANQGSEA. The V and J ends lost 3 bases and 2 bases respectively, with 10 bases between them. Reverse transcription of roughly 0.45 to 1 ug RNA used random hexamers. One entry per CDR3 protein, called by TCRdb with MiXCR from the immunoSEQ multiplex PCR reads. Here the sample spans some 47,000 distinct CDR3 sequences, over 90% being singletons. The chain is built from TRBV29-1 and TRBJ1-4; no reliable D call. The sequencing input was CD8+ T cells from PBMCs. The TCR was taken from a human donor in good health. The CDR3 is CSVEGLGTNEKLFF. The DNA for the CDR3 is TGCAGCGTTGAGGGTCTGGGGACTAATGAAAAACTGTTTTTT.